These 32 T cell receptor beta chains share one sample of origin, sequenced in a study of T cell changes during pregnancy in multiple sclerosis. Libraries were prepared by immunoSEQ multiplex PCR; TCRdb keeps only in-frame clonotypes and omits some of them. The sample holds around 30,000 clones, 80% to 90% seen once. The sample was CD8+ T cells from peripheral blood mononuclear cells, taken in the second trimester of pregnancy. The receptors originated from a female donor with multiple sclerosis, enrolled in a pregnancy study.

V is TRBV6-5 and J is TRBJ2-7; 10 positions agree with TRBD1. The CDR3 extends over 13 amino acids. Per the germline V gene, CDR1 is MNHEY and CDR2 is SVGAGI. V dropped 6 bases and J dropped 1; count of bases not matched to a gene: 0. The CDR3 region has the DNA TGTGCCAGCAGGGGACAGGGGTCCTACGAGCAGTACTTC. This gives the protein CASRGQGSYEQYF.

The CDR3 bases are TGTGCCAGCAGTTTAGACAGTCAAGAGACCCAGTACTTC. Its protein product is CASSLDSQETQYF. This chain uses TRBV27 with TRBJ2-5; maybe TRBD1 (5 bases). Germline CDR1 reads MNHEY; CDR2 reads SMNVEV (reference sequence). The V end lost 2 bases, the J end lost 2 bases, and 6 bases lay between the germline ends. This CDR3 contains 13 residues.

The chain employs TRBV7-9 and TRBJ2-1, with a weak D call TRBD1 (7 bases). V was cut by 6 bases and J by 5 bases, with 17 bases left in between. From germline, CDR1 is SEHNR and CDR2 FQNEAQ (reference sequence). The CDR3 runs to 15 residues. CDR3 protein: CASRLDYQGDNEQFF. DNA for the CDR3: TGTGCCAGCAGACTGGACTACCAGGGGGACAATGAGCAGTTCTTC. Full variable domain (missing parts from reference TRBV7-9 and TRBJ2-1): DTGVSQNPRHKITKRGQNVTFRCDPISEHNRLYWYRQTLGQGPEFLTYFQNEAQLEKSRLLSDRFSAERPKGSFSTLEIQRTEQGDSAMYLCASRLDYQGDNEQFFGPGTRLTVL.

This clone was seen only a few times. The CDR3 nucleotides are TGTGCTAGTGGTTTGGTACCGCCGTTGGACAACTTTTGGTATGGCTACACCTTC. Protein product: CASGLVPPLDNFWYGYTF. V is TRBV12-5 and J is TRBJ1-2, with D possibly TRBD1 on 5 matching bases. The CDR3 contains 18 residues. Germline values: CDR1 LGHNT, CDR2 FRNRAP. Deletions cut 0 bases from V and 5 bases from J, with 22 bases between.

This clone has a single count. V gene TRBV4-3 combines with J gene TRBJ2-1, with D maybe TRBD2 (6 bases). CDR1 and CDR2 (germline): LGHNA, YSLEER. The CDR3 length is 13 residues. Trimming stripped 1 base from V and 8 bases from J, with 9 bases between. CDR3 sequence (DNA): TGCGCCAGCAGCCAAGCCTGGGGGGATGAGCAGTTCTTC. It codes for CASSQAWGDEQFF.

This clone was detected only once. The genes are TRBV28 and TRBJ1-5, with D possibly matching TRBD1 (6 bases). V lost 2 bases and J lost 0, with 14 bases in between. Germline V lookup: CDR1 MDHEN, CDR2 SYDVKM. The CDR3 has 17 amino acids. The CDR3 spells CASSLPRTDYSNQPQHF. The CDR3 DNA is TGTGCCAGCAGTTTACCCCGGACAGATTATAGCAATCAGCCCCAGCATTTT.

The V gene is TRBV13, the J gene TRBJ2-5; 13 positions agree with TRBD2. Per the germline V gene, CDR1 is PRHDT and CDR2 is FYEKMQ (reference sequence). Trimming cost V 5 bases and J 5 bases; bases outside gene matches: 5. The CDR3 loop spans 15 amino acids. The CDR3 nucleotides are TGTGCCAGCAGCCTCGGACTAGCGGGAGTGGAGACCCAGTACTTC. Protein sequence: CASSLGLAGVETQYF.

V usage is TRBV6-5 and J usage is TRBJ2-3; 10 bases agree with TRBD1. Losses at the gene ends were 5 bases for V and 4 bases for J; bases not matched to a gene: 6. Germline loops: CDR1 MNHEY, CDR2 SVGAGI. The CDR3 spans 15 residues. CDR3 loop: CASSGGQGVSDTQYF. CDR3 in DNA: TGTGCCAGCAGTGGAGGACAGGGGGTGTCAGATACGCAGTATTTT.

V usage is TRBV28 and J usage is TRBJ2-7; 8 bases agree with TRBD2. The germline CDR1 and CDR2 sequences are MDHEN and SYDVKM. V lost 6 bases and J lost 1; bases outside the gene matches: 5. The CDR3 has 14 residues. The CDR3 sequence: CASSSGGESYEQYF. The CDR3 nucleotides read TGTGCCAGCAGCTCGGGGGGGGAGTCCTACGAGCAGTACTTC.

This chain links TRBV2 with TRBJ2-2, with 9 nucleotides matching TRBD1. Germline CDR1 reads SNHLY; CDR2 reads FYNNEI. This CDR3 is 16 amino acids long. The trim removed 1 base at V and 3 bases at J, leaving 3 bases unmatched. CDR3 in amino acids: CASSEEGQGDTGELFF. In DNA form, the CDR3 reads TGTGCCAGCAGTGAAGAGGGACAGGGAGACACCGGGGAGCTGTTTTTT.

The chain links TRBV18 to TRBJ2-7; tentatively, D is TRBD2 (5 bases). The CDR3 contains 12 residues. Trimming shortened V by 4 bases and J by 5 bases, and 9 bases separated the two germline ends. Germline assignment: CDR1 KGHSH and CDR2 LQKENI. Here the CDR3 DNA reads TGTGCCAGCTCACTACTAGATCACGAGCAGTACTTC. Its protein is CASSLLDHEQYF.

The chain couples TRBV2 to TRBJ1-6, with D possibly being TRBD1 (5 bases). Germline loops: CDR1 SNHLY, CDR2 FYNNEI. With 5 bases removed from V and 9 bases from J, the gap between germline ends came to 14 bases. CDR3 length: 14 amino acids. CDR3 nucleotide sequence: TGTGCCAGCAGTCCGGGACTTATAGGTTCACCCCTCCACTTT. It codes for CASSPGLIGSPLHF.

V and J are TRBV15 and TRBJ2-1, with a tentative D call TRBD2 (5 bases). Germline-derived CDR1 and CDR2 are LNHNV and YYDKDF (reference sequence). This CDR3 has 13 residues. The V end was cut by 6 bases, the J end by 5 bases, with 11 bases between. The DNA for the CDR3 is TGTGCCACCAGATCGTACGGGGACAATGAGCAGTTCTTC. Translated: CATRSYGDNEQFF.

CDR3 protein: CASSGYDSELYEQYF. CDR3 bases: TGTGCCAGCAGCGGATATGACAGCGAGCTCTACGAGCAGTACTTC. The rearrangement uses TRBV9 and TRBJ2-7, with a weak D call TRBD1 (5 bases). The V end lost 3 bases, the J end lost 3 bases, and 16 bases lay between the germline ends. Germline-derived CDR1 and CDR2 are SGDLS and YYNGEE. This CDR3 spans 15 amino acids.

The genes are TRBV11-2 and TRBJ2-5, with D perhaps TRBD1 (6 bases). Germline values: CDR1 SGHAT, CDR2 FQNNGV. V was pared by 1 base and J by 4 bases, with 19 bases between. The CDR3 totals 17 residues. CDR3 nucleotides: TGTGCCAGCAGCTTAGTTGAAGATCCGGACAGCCTAGAGACCCAGTACTTC. It translates to CASSLVEDPDSLETQYF. Filled out from reference TRBV11-2 and TRBJ2-5, the complete variable domain reads EAGVAQSPRYKIIEKRQSVAFWCNPISGHATLYWYQQILGQGPKLLIQFQNNGVVDDSQLPKDRFSAERLKGVDSTLKIQPAKLEDSAVYLCASSLVEDPDSLETQYFGPGTRLLVL.

The chain is built from TRBV27 and TRBJ1-2; D is unresolved. The V and J ends lost 4 bases and 4 bases respectively, with 13 bases between them. Germline V gene data show CDR1 as MNHEY and CDR2 as SMNVEV (reference sequence). CDR3 length: 14 amino acids. The CDR3 region has the DNA TGTGCCAGCAGTTCCCGAGGTACCTCCTATGGCTACACCTTC. This sequence encodes CASSSRGTSYGYTF.

This clone turned up a few times. The CDR3 DNA reads TGTGCCAGCAGCTTGGGGGTTCGATCGGGGTACGAGCAGTACTTC. Its translation: CASSLGVRSGYEQYF. The J gene is TRBJ2-7, the V gene TRBV5-5; perhaps TRBD2 as D (5 bases). The CDR3 is made up of 15 amino acids. Trimming removed 0 bases from V and 4 bases from J, with 14 bases in between. The germline V gene encodes CDR1 SGHKS and CDR2 YYEKEE (reference sequence).

The V call is TRBV27, the J call TRBJ2-7; 7 bases are shared with TRBD1. The V and J ends lost 3 bases and 6 bases, in that order; junction bases with no gene match: 5. In germline, CDR1 is MNHEY, CDR2 SMNVEV (reference sequence). CDR3 size: 13 residues. The CDR3 DNA is TGTGCCAGCAGTTTCAACAGGGGCGCCGAGCAGTACTTC. Translation gives CASSFNRGAEQYF.

This clone appeared once. For the CDR3, the DNA is TGTGCCAGTAGTATGACAGGGAACACTGAAGCTTTCTTT. It yields the protein CASSMTGNTEAFF. The chain links TRBV19 to TRBJ1-1; TRBD1 is a possible D gene (6 bases). V lost 3 bases to trimming and J lost 1 base, with 6 bases between them. The length of the CDR3 is 13 residues. CDR1 and CDR2 (germline): LNHDA, SQIVND (reference sequence). The complete variable domain, with remaining parts taken from reference TRBV19 and TRBJ1-1, reads DGGITQSPKYLFRKEGQNVTLSCEQNLNHDAMYWYRQDPGQGLRLIYYSQIVNDFQKGDIAEGYSVSREKKESFPLTVTSAQKNPTAFYLCASSMTGNTEAFFGQGTRLTVV.

The chain couples TRBV6-4 to TRBJ2-3, with a weak D call TRBD2 (5 bases). The V gene lost 2 bases and the J gene lost 2 bases, with 20 bases spanning the gap. The CDR3 sequence is 18 residues long. Germline loops: CDR1 MRHNA, CDR2 SNTAGT. CDR3 sequence (DNA): TGTGCCAGCAGTGACCCCAAGGGAGCGGCCGGTTACACAGATACGCAGTATTTT. This codes for CASSDPKGAAGYTDTQYF.

This chain links TRBV5-8 with TRBJ2-5; D gene uncertain. The CDR3 consists of 13 residues. The V and J ends lost 4 bases and 0 bases respectively, with 7 bases between them. CDR1 is SGHTS, CDR2 YDEGEE, per germline. CDR3 in amino acids: CASSTRYQETQYF. CDR3 coding DNA: TGTGCCAGCAGCACCCGGTACCAAGAGACCCAGTACTTC.

This clone was seen a handful of times. The chain employs TRBV5-1 and TRBJ2-5; D is possibly TRBD1 (7 bases). The CDR3 runs 15 residues. Deletions cut 0 bases from V and 5 bases from J, with 14 bases between. Per the germline V gene, CDR1 is SGHRS and CDR2 is YFSETQ. The CDR3 region is CASSLGSGGRETQYF. CDR3 coding DNA: TGCGCCAGCAGCTTGGGCTCAGGGGGGCGGGAGACCCAGTACTTC.

This rearrangement joins TRBV11-3 to TRBJ2-5; 8 bases are a match to TRBD2. Trimming at V came to 5 bases and at J to 4 bases, leaving 12 bases not matched to a gene. The CDR3 contains 16 residues. Per the germline V gene, CDR1 is SGHNT and CDR2 is YENEEA. For the CDR3, the DNA is TGTGCCAGCAGCCCAGGGGTTGGCGGGGGGACAGAGACCCAGTACTTC. The encoded protein is CASSPGVGGGTETQYF.

The chain combines TRBV6-1 with TRBJ2-7; 9 nucleotides align to TRBD2. The germline CDR1 and CDR2 sequences are MNHNS and SASEGT. The CDR3 length is 14 residues. J gave up 4 bases and V 6 bases, and 7 bases lay outside the gene matches. CDR3 loop: CASSHSGGIYEQYF. The CDR3 DNA reads as TGTGCCAGCAGCCACAGCGGGGGGATTTACGAGCAGTACTTC.

The V gene is TRBV6-5, the J gene TRBJ2-7; possibly TRBD1 for D (5 bases). V lost 0 bases to trimming and J lost 0 bases, with 12 bases between them. This CDR3 is built from 16 residues. CDR1 is MNHEY, CDR2 SVGAGI, per germline. The CDR3 spells CASSYSKGALSYEQYF. The DNA for the CDR3 is TGTGCCAGCAGTTACTCGAAAGGGGCTCTCTCCTACGAGCAGTACTTC.

This clone was recorded only once. This chain uses TRBV28 with TRBJ1-2, with D unresolved. Trimming took off 4 bases at V and 4 bases at J, with 10 bases between the two ends. The CDR3 is 13 residues long. Germline lookup yields CDR1 MDHEN and CDR2 SYDVKM. CDR3 loop: CASSWRGIYGYTF. CDR3 DNA: TGTGCCAGCAGTTGGCGAGGGATCTATGGCTACACCTTC.

This chain joins TRBV4-3 and TRBJ2-3; D possibly corresponds to TRBD2 (6 bases). Trimming pared 3 bases from V and 6 bases from J, leaving 10 bases between. Per the germline V gene, CDR1 is LGHNA and CDR2 is YSLEER. The CDR3 has 13 residues. CDR3: CASSQVGGDTQYF. In nucleotides, the CDR3 is TGCGCCAGCAGCCAGGTTGGGGGGGATACGCAGTATTTT.

About this clone: The same CDR3 can be traced to other DNA sequences in this sample. The V and J genes are TRBV4-1 and TRBJ2-1; D possibly corresponds to TRBD2 (5 bases). The V end was cut by 1 base, the J end by 10 bases, with 11 bases between. Per the germline V gene, CDR1 is MGHRA and CDR2 is YSYEKL. The CDR3 is 13 residues long. The DNA for the CDR3 is TGCGCCAGCAGCCAAGGGGAGAGGACGGAGCAGTTCTTC. It specifies CASSQGERTEQFF.

J is TRBJ1-2 and V is TRBV19, with D unresolved. V lost 3 bases to trimming and J lost 4 bases, with 6 bases between them. There are 12 residues in the CDR3. The germline CDR1 and CDR2 sequences are LNHDA and SQIVND (reference sequence). CDR3 region: CASSIPGYGYTF. The CDR3 DNA is TGTGCCAGTAGTATCCCCGGCTATGGCTACACCTTC. Together with reference TRBV19 and TRBJ1-2, the CDR3 gives the full variable domain: DGGITQSPKYLFRKEGQNVTLSCEQNLNHDAMYWYRQDPGQGLRLIYYSQIVNDFQKGDIAEGYSVSREKKESFPLTVTSAQKNPTAFYLCASSIPGYGYTFGSGTRLTVV.

This chain joins TRBV6-5 and TRBJ2-7; TRBD1 agrees at 12 bases. The CDR3 totals 15 residues. The V segment lost 6 bases and the J segment 4 bases; nucleotides outside the gene matches: 7. Looked up from germline, CDR1 is MNHEY and CDR2 is SVGAGI. In DNA, the CDR3 is TGTGCCAGCAGCGACAGGGGACAGGGGGCGTACGAGCAGTACTTC. This sequence encodes CASSDRGQGAYEQYF.

This clone was observed a single time. The chain recombines TRBV5-6 with TRBJ2-1; D perhaps matches TRBD2 (5 bases). The germline gives CDR1 SGHDT, CDR2 YYEEEE. V shed 0 bases and J shed 7 bases, with 5 bases lying between them. This CDR3 has 12 amino acids. CDR3 DNA: TGTGCCAGCAGCTTGGGCGGGAATGAGCAGTTCTTC. Encoded protein: CASSLGGNEQFF.

The chain employs TRBV19 and TRBJ1-1; 10 bases align to TRBD1. This CDR3 region has 14 residues. After removal of 5 bases from V and 4 bases from J, the junction contained 4 bases not matched to a gene. The germline V gene encodes CDR1 LNHDA and CDR2 SQIVND (reference sequence). The CDR3 DNA reads TGTGCCAGTAGTTCCCGGGACAGGGGCACTGAAGCTTTCTTT. Protein product: CASSSRDRGTEAFF.